This TCR beta chain was found in a study of TIL therapy for anti-PD-1-resistant metastatic lung cancer. Sequencing used immunoSEQ v3. The repertoire was sequenced with immunoSEQ multiplex PCR; TCRdb's copy has only in-frame clones and lacks some. Of 40,000 to 60,000 clones listed, approximately 79% are singletons. Regarding time point: pre-treatment sample, taken before nivolumab and TIL therapy. The CDR3 covers 12 residues. Per the germline V gene, CDR1 is SGHVS and CDR2 is FQNEAQ. With 5 bases removed from V and 7 bases from J, the gap between germline ends came to 9 bases. In regard to this clone: Its target is not known.

Study-wide results and limits: Treatment-naive, never-smoker and oncogene-addicted patients were overrepresented in this highly selected cohort.

The sample in question was blood, obtained at baseline. The receptor comes from a woman aged 25 to 80 with non-small cell lung cancer. The chain is built from TRBV7-8 and TRBJ1-3; D call uncertain. The chain's CDR3 is CASSQRGNTIYF. The CDR3 DNA sequence: TGTGCCAGCAGCCAAAGAGGGAACACCATATATTTT.